Detailed here is one T cell receptor beta chain. These data belong to a study of blood T cells in healthy people across ages. The CDR3 totals 14 residues. Trimming cost V 0 bases and J 8 bases, with 12 bases left between them. Germline lookup yields CDR1 SGHRS and CDR2 YFSETQ. Combining a sample-barcoded 5' primer with a J-beta primer mix, a second PCR ran for about 7 to 11 cycles. Tagging of each cDNA molecule was performed by a template-switch adaptor with 12 random nucleotides. In TCRdb, the 5' RACE reads were re-called with MiXCR into one record per CDR3 protein. This sample carries 730,000 or so distinct CDR3 sequences, roughly 41% of them seen once, and the ten largest clones take 30%. Donors gave ten milliliters of peripheral blood apiece.

The chain joins TRBV5-1 to TRBJ2-1; tentatively, D is TRBD2 (5 bases). This receptor was identified in a man older than 75 in good health. The material sequenced was blood. The CDR3 coding sequence is TGCGCCAGCAGCTTGGGAGGGAGAATGGATGAGCAGTTCTTC. It translates to CASSLGGRMDEQFF.